This entry lists 22 T cell receptor beta chains sequenced from one sample in a study of monozygotic twins with inflammatory bowel disease (dated by TCRdb to the late 2010s). Library preparation employed 5' RACE. The run used an Illumina HiSeq 2500. Reprocessed by TCRdb, the reads give a single entry per CDR3 protein sequence, without DNA. The table for this sample lists over 200,000 distinct CDR3 sequences. Roughly 7.7% of the sample goes to the ten largest clones. The sample taken for sequencing was blood. These receptor sequences come from a human donor with ulcerative colitis or Crohn's disease, or a healthy co-twin of an affected twin (not recorded which).

The CDR3 sequence is CASSPLGQGSLGYTF. The chain carries TRBV5-8 and TRBJ1-2. The CDR3 extends over 15 amino acids. Germline V gene sequence: CDR1 SGHTS, CDR2 YDEGEE.

The CDR3 sequence is CASSLLDSQETQYF. This chain uses TRBV5-1 with TRBJ2-5; the D call of TRBD1 rests on TCRdb alone, since no DNA is present to check it. The length of the CDR3 is 14 residues. CDR1 is SGHRS and CDR2 is YFSETQ in the germline V gene.

V gene TRBV13 combines with J gene TRBJ1-6; TCRdb indicates TRBD1, and absent DNA this call remains unverified. Germline values: CDR1 PRHDT, CDR2 FYEKMQ (reference sequence). The CDR3 spans 17 residues. CDR3 sequence: CASTLGAAGTGSSPLHF. The full variable domain, its missing parts supplied by reference TRBV13 and TRBJ1-6, is AAGVIQSPRHLIKEKRETATLKCYPIPRHDTVYWYQQGPGQDPQFLISFYEKMQSDKGSIPDRFSAQQFSDYHSELNMSSLELGDSALYFCASTLGAAGTGSSPLHFGNGTRLTVT.

CDR3 sequence reads: CASSPGPGTSGRGSGSYNEQFF. The rearrangement uses TRBV3-1 and TRBJ2-1; TCRdb calls TRBD2, which cannot be checked without DNA. There are 22 residues in the CDR3. Germline V gives CDR1 LGHDT, CDR2 YNNKEL (reference sequence).

The rearrangement uses TRBV28 and TRBJ2-7; TCRdb outputs TRBD1, but without DNA this stays unchecked. CDR1 is MDHEN, CDR2 SYDVKM, per germline. The CDR3 totals 13 residues. This CDR3 reads CASKGSEAYEQYF.

The chain links TRBV5-1 to TRBJ2-7; as DNA is missing, the TRBD2 call by TCRdb cannot be tested. Germline-derived CDR1 and CDR2 are SGHRS and YFSETQ. The CDR3 length is 14 residues. The CDR3 reads CASSGEGWSYEEYF. The whole variable domain, filled in from reference TRBV5-1 and TRBJ2-7, reads KAGVTQTPRYLIKTRGQQVTLSCSPISGHRSVSWYQQTPGQGLQFLFEYFSETQRNKGNFPGRFSGRQFSNSRSEMNVSTLELGDSALYLCASSGEGWSYEEYFGPGTRLTVT.

The chain joins TRBV7-9 to TRBJ2-2. Germline loops: CDR1 SEHNR, CDR2 FQNEAQ (reference sequence). The CDR3 is 14 residues long. The CDR3: CASSLKQNTGELFF.

The V and J genes are TRBV3-1 and TRBJ2-7; TCRdb outputs TRBD1, but without DNA this stays unchecked. Per the germline V gene, CDR1 is LGHDT and CDR2 is YNNKEL (reference sequence). This CDR3 is 14 amino acids long. CDR3 protein: CASSRLDIQYEQYF.

This chain uses TRBV5-1 with TRBJ2-1. The CDR3 length is 16 residues. The V gene's germline CDR1 is SGHRS and CDR2 YFSETQ. CDR3 amino acids: CASSLGRTPSYNEQFF.

The CDR3 loop reads CASSLDMGIAGALLQYF. The gene calls are TRBV11-2 and TRBJ2-3; TCRdb calls TRBD2, which cannot be checked without DNA. This CDR3 spans 17 amino acids. Germline V CDR1 and CDR2: SGHAT, FQNNGV.

The chain employs TRBV2 and TRBJ2-5; the D call of TRBD2 rests on TCRdb alone, since no DNA is present to check it. This CDR3 contains 14 residues. Germline lookup yields CDR1 SNHLY and CDR2 FYNNEI. The CDR3 region is CASRPGGARETQYF.

The chain combines TRBV12-3 or TRBV12-4 with TRBJ1-1; TCRdb names TRBD1, which stays unverified in the absence of DNA. The CDR3 is made up of 13 amino acids. The CDR3 sequence is CASTMTGTTEAFF.

The V and J genes are TRBV7-6 and TRBJ2-7; TCRdb picks TRBD2, but there is no DNA to check that call. This CDR3 spans 15 amino acids. Germline V CDR1 and CDR2: SGHVS, FNYEAQ. The CDR3 is CASSPSGFVDYEQYF. The full variable domain, in which reference TRBV7-6 and TRBJ2-7 provide the parts outside the CDR3, is GAGVSQSPRYKVTKRGQDVALRCDPISGHVSLYWYRQALGQGPEFLTYFNYEAQQDKSGLPNDRFSAERPEGSISTLTIQRTEQRDSAMYRCASSPSGFVDYEQYFGPGTRLTVT.

The chain is built from TRBV7-2 and TRBJ2-7. Germline loops: CDR1 SGHTA, CDR2 FQGNSA. This CDR3 contains 14 residues. This chain's CDR3 is CASSSGPDYYEQYF.

This chain uses TRBV11-2 with TRBJ2-7; TCRdb's assignment of TRBD2 cannot be checked, as there is no DNA. The CDR3 extends over 16 amino acids. From germline, CDR1 is SGHAT and CDR2 FQNNGV. The CDR3 reads CASSYSSGGGSYEQYF.

The chain is built from TRBV2 and TRBJ2-1; the TCRdb call, TRBD2, lacks DNA for checking. The CDR3 is 14 residues long. Germline lookup yields CDR1 SNHLY and CDR2 FYNNEI. CDR3 amino acids: CASLASGSYNEQFF.

V usage is TRBV11-2 and J usage is TRBJ2-3; the D call of TRBD1 rests on TCRdb alone, since no DNA is present to check it. This CDR3 contains 21 residues. CDR1 and CDR2 (germline): SGHAT, FQNNGV. This CDR3 reads CASSLGPTGQGAIAQGDTQYF.

V gene TRBV12-3 or TRBV12-4 combines with J gene TRBJ2-5; as DNA is missing, the TRBD1 call by TCRdb cannot be tested. This CDR3 contains 16 residues. The CDR3 is CASSPRGTPGVGTQYF.

The V call is TRBV11-2, the J call TRBJ1-1; TCRdb selects TRBD1, and the lack of DNA leaves this call unchecked. Germline V gene sequence: CDR1 SGHAT, CDR2 FQNNGV. The CDR3 is 17 residues long. CDR3 loop: CASSHGGVGQLNTEAFF.

This chain joins TRBV5-1 and TRBJ2-5. The CDR3 is 14 residues long. Germline values: CDR1 SGHRS, CDR2 YFSETQ. This chain's CDR3 is CASSLDGSQETQYF.

The chain uses TRBV20-1 and TRBJ2-7; the TRBD2 assignment by TCRdb is unverifiable without DNA. Looked up from germline, CDR1 is DFQATT and CDR2 is SNEGSKA (reference sequence). There are 12 residues in the CDR3. The CDR3 reads CSARTGPGEQYF.

The chain recombines TRBV7-3 with TRBJ1-1. Germline V gives CDR1 SGHTA, CDR2 FQGTGA. This CDR3 has 13 residues. This CDR3 is CASSSDMNTEAFF.